This TCR beta chain was found in a study of shared clonotypes between healthy human individuals. Study information: Those who served as donors were a couple of women and three men between the ages of 18 and 49.

This clone has at least ten counts. Other DNA sequences from this sample encode an identical CDR3 as well. Looked up from germline, CDR1 is SNHLY and CDR2 is FYNNEI. This CDR3 contains 14 residues. V was cut by 6 bases and J by 2 bases, with 14 bases left in between. Source study methods: ImmunoSEQ gave junction-only sequences without quality scores, so filtering differed. TCRdb's table, derived via immunoSEQ multiplex PCR, lists solely in-frame clones and lacks some. Clone size and V and J calls were adopted from that table, with D and trimming inferred from the DNA. The profile shows hundreds of thousands of clones, around 76% of them singletons.

V is TRBV2 and J is TRBJ2-7; D may be TRBD1 (5 bases). The sequence was collected from a woman aged 40 to 49 in good health. Some clones in this sample may be carry-over from other donors' samples. The sequenced sample consisted of PBMCs. CDR3 in amino acids: CASSAQGPPYEQYF. The CDR3 coding sequence is TGTGCCAGCAGCGCCCAGGGTCCCCCCTACGAGCAGTACTTC.